The rows below give T cell receptor beta chains drawn from one sample of a study of blood T cell repertoires in COVID-19. The table came from immunoSEQ multiplex PCR; TCRdb's copy has only in-frame clones and leaves some out. Among over 60,000 clones listed, around 80% were seen once. The sequencing input was peripheral blood. Source of these receptors: a human donor in a cohort sampled during active COVID-19. CDR3s include the opening cysteine and the closing phenylalanine or tryptophan.

V: TRBV27; length: 13; CDR3: CASSFSRARGYTF
V: TRBV6-6; length: 16; CDR3: CASSWDIKASTGELFF
V: TRBV27; length: 12; CDR3: CASTTGMYGYTF
V: TRBV29-1; length: 11; CDR3: CSGGGITEAFF
V: TRBV30; length: 14; CDR3: CAWGTGGGDEKLFF
V: TRBV10-1; length: 19; CDR3: CASSESLIYGAKGAYEQYF
V: TRBV4-1; length: 15; CDR3: CASSPRVRGNYEQYF
V: TRBV7-9; length: 14; CDR3: CASRSTGNSYEQYF
V: TRBV5-1; length: 12; CDR3: CASRGGDEKLFF
V: TRBV9; length: 14; CDR3: CASSAGGEKNIQYF
V: TRBV19; length: 14; CDR3: CASTNLRGVYGYTF
V: TRBV2; length: 13; CDR3: CASSERLFTEAFF
V: TRBV13; length: 16; CDR3: CASSFTSDNRNYGYTF
V: TRBV7-2; length: 13; CDR3: CASSPRTRGEQYF
V: TRBV2; length: 14; CDR3: CATQRDTQNQPQHF
V: TRBV6-5; length: 15; CDR3: CASSYRVTGGGEQYF
V: TRBV28; length: 13; CDR3: CASTMAGGNEQYF
V: TRBV3-1/TRBV3-2; length: 16; CDR3: CASSQAGTASIYEQYF
V: TRBV12-3/TRBV12-4; length: 13; CDR3: CASSLGQLYGYTF
V: TRBV3-1/TRBV3-2; length: 14; CDR3: CASSSRDSSYEQYF
V: TRBV6-6; length: 15; CDR3: CASSYTDSRRSPLHF
V: TRBV7-9; length: 14; CDR3: CASSPNRDNTEAFF
V: TRBV5-1; length: 14; CDR3: CASRITGGVEKLFF
V: TRBV7-2; length: 15; CDR3: CASSQVRDSFAEAFF
V: TRBV5-1; length: 14; CDR3: CASSLNPIQETQYF
V: TRBV5-1; length: 15; CDR3: CASSFEEGSSYEQYF
V: TRBV7-7; length: 15; CDR3: CASSPSRTATGELFF
V: TRBV12-3/TRBV12-4; length: 13; CDR3: CASSLVSNQPQHF
V: TRBV6-5; length: 13; CDR3: CASSPTGFYGYTF
V: TRBV30; length: 15; CDR3: CAWSTPRDSGNTIYF
V: TRBV2; length: 14; CDR3: CASGAGTGSFAQHF
V: TRBV30; length: 13; CDR3: CAWSQGRAYEQYF
V: TRBV10-3; length: 15; CDR3: CAISEPDSNNYGYTF
V: TRBV7-9; length: 15; CDR3: CASSLGRDSNYGYTF
V: TRBV20-1; length: 11; CDR3: CSARPGDGAFF
V: TRBV12-5; length: 19; CDR3: CASGLVLTGTGSSNYGYTF